The 25 T cell receptor beta chains below all came from one sample that was sequenced in a study of beta chain features in type 1 diabetes. Reverse transcribing all isolated RNA meant expressed TCRB transcripts were sequenced. The repertoire was sequenced with immunoSEQ multiplex PCR; TCRdb's copy has only in-frame clones and lacks some. The table lists roughly 370,000 clones, about 14% of them singletons. What was sequenced was naive CD4+ T cells from blood. The receptor set was obtained from a young man in good health.

This clone has just a few counts. In DNA form, the CDR3 reads TGCAGCGTCGCTAGACAGGGAAGCACAGATACGCAGTATTTT. Protein product: CSVARQGSTDTQYF. The V and J genes are TRBV29-1 and TRBJ2-3; 7 bases agree with TRBD1. V gave up 6 bases and J gave up 0 bases; unmatched junction bases: 6. CDR3 length: 14 amino acids. Germline CDR1 reads SQVTM; CDR2 reads ANQGSEA.

This clone came up a few times. V and J are TRBV6-5 and TRBJ2-1; 8 nucleotides agree with TRBD1. Per the germline V gene, CDR1 is MNHEY and CDR2 is SVGAGI. With V trimmed by 3 bases and J by 6 bases, 7 bases remained unmatched. The CDR3 runs to 15 residues. The CDR3 region has the DNA TGTGCCAGCAGTTATGAGACAGGGGTTGGCAATGAGCAGTTCTTC. As protein: CASSYETGVGNEQFF.

This clone was seen a few times. V gene TRBV11-3 combines with J gene TRBJ2-1; D might be TRBD1 (6 bases). From germline, CDR1 is SGHNT and CDR2 YENEEA. This CDR3 contains 15 residues. V gave up 4 bases and J gave up 9 bases, with 19 bases separating them. This chain's CDR3 is CASSSGRAATGEQFF. In nucleotides, the CDR3 is TGTGCCAGCAGCTCGGGTCGGGCAGCGACAGGTGAGCAGTTCTTC.

The V gene is TRBV15, the J gene TRBJ2-5, with 12 bases that match TRBD1. V lost 3 bases and J lost 5; bases outside the gene matches: 4. Germline CDR1 is LNHNV and CDR2 is YYDKDF (reference sequence). The CDR3 extends over 15 amino acids. The CDR3: CATSSRDRGRETQYF. The CDR3 bases are TGTGCCACCAGCAGCCGGGACAGGGGGCGTGAGACCCAGTACTTC.

This clone was recorded a few times. The V gene is TRBV6-5, the J gene TRBJ2-2, with 9 bases that match TRBD1. Germline V lookup: CDR1 MNHEY, CDR2 SVGAGI. The J segment lost 5 bases and the V segment lost 3 bases, leaving 7 bases of the junction unmatched. The CDR3 spans 16 residues. CDR3 protein: CASSYFPGQGTGELFF. DNA of the CDR3: TGTGCCAGCAGTTATTTCCCGGGACAGGGAACCGGGGAGCTGTTTTTT.

This clone was recorded a few times. The V gene is TRBV4-3, the J gene TRBJ2-5, with 8 bases that match TRBD2. CDR1 is LGHNA and CDR2 is YSLEER in the germline V gene. Losses at the gene ends were 0 bases for V and 5 bases for J; bases not matched to a gene: 5. This CDR3 region has 15 residues. The CDR3 region is CASSQDPTSDETQYF. The CDR3 region has the DNA TGCGCCAGCAGCCAAGACCCGACTAGCGATGAGACCCAGTACTTC.

This clone appeared a few times. V and J are TRBV5-6 and TRBJ2-7; TRBD2 is a possible D gene (6 bases). V was clipped by 3 bases and J by 2 bases, with 12 bases between them. The CDR3 totals 14 residues. Germline-derived CDR1 and CDR2 are SGHDT and YYEEEE. The CDR3 loop reads CASSWRLGAYEQYV. CDR3 DNA: TGTGCCAGCAGCTGGAGACTAGGGGCCTACGAGCAGTACGTC.

This clone was observed a few times. V usage is TRBV7-9 and J usage is TRBJ2-1, with 11 bases that match TRBD2. In germline, CDR1 is SEHNR, CDR2 FQNEAQ (reference sequence). The CDR3 length is 14 residues. The trim removed 8 bases at V and 5 bases at J, leaving 5 bases unmatched. The CDR3 DNA is TGTGCCAGCTACACTAGCGGGGGTCACAATGAGCAGTTCTTC. Translated: CASYTSGGHNEQFF.

This clone was picked up a small number of times. The gene calls are TRBV7-2 and TRBJ2-1; no reliable D call. Trimming removed 1 base from V and 0 bases from J, with 10 bases in between. The CDR3 consists of 16 residues. Looked up from germline, CDR1 is SGHTA and CDR2 is FQGNSA. CDR3 coding DNA: TGTGCCAGCAGCTTAGATCGATATAGCTCCTACAATGAGCAGTTCTTC. Translated: CASSLDRYSSYNEQFF.

Only a few counts were recorded for this clone. The V gene is TRBV15, the J gene TRBJ1-1; D is unresolved. Trimming took 4 bases from V and 4 from J, leaving 10 bases between them. The CDR3 totals 13 residues. Germline CDR1 LNHNV, CDR2 YYDKDF (reference sequence). The CDR3 spells CATSMHSPTEAFF. The CDR3 region has the DNA TGTGCCACCAGCATGCACAGCCCCACTGAAGCTTTCTTT.

The chain is built from TRBV11-2 and TRBJ2-1, with 10 bases matching TRBD2. The CDR3 is made up of 19 amino acids. The germline gives CDR1 SGHAT, CDR2 FQNNGV. The V gene end was trimmed by 3 bases and the J gene end by 1 base; junction bases not matched to a gene: 12. The CDR3 loop reads CASSFEVLAGVNSYNEQFF. The CDR3 DNA reads as TGTGCCAGCAGCTTTGAGGTTCTAGCGGGAGTGAATTCCTACAATGAGCAGTTCTTC.

The rearrangement links TRBV7-8 to TRBJ1-4; D is unresolved. This CDR3 has 14 amino acids. Germline V lookup: CDR1 SGHVS, CDR2 FQNEAQ. V dropped 6 bases and J dropped 4 bases, with 12 bases sitting between them. Written as DNA, the CDR3 is TGTGCCAGCAGATCCTTGAGGGATAATGAAAAACTGTTTTTT. This translates into CASRSLRDNEKLFF.

The chain joins TRBV28 to TRBJ1-3, with D perhaps matching TRBD1 (5 bases). Trimming shortened V by 7 bases and J by 2 bases, and 12 bases separated the two germline ends. Germline CDR1 is MDHEN and CDR2 is SYDVKM. CDR3 length: 14 residues. The CDR3 nucleotides are TGTGCCAGCACCCCGGGGGTCGCTGGAAACACCATATATTTT. Residues: CASTPGVAGNTIYF.

This clone was counted only a few times. The chain combines TRBV11-2 with TRBJ2-7, with D perhaps assigned TRBD1 or TRBD2 (5 bases each). The CDR3 is 14 residues long. V dropped 4 bases and J dropped 2 bases, with 12 bases sitting between them. Germline V gives CDR1 SGHAT, CDR2 FQNNGV. As DNA, the CDR3 is TGTGCCAGCAGCTCTAATCGGGGCGCCTACGAGCAGTACTTC. Amino acids: CASSSNRGAYEQYF. The whole variable domain, filled in from reference TRBV11-2 and TRBJ2-7, reads EAGVAQSPRYKIIEKRQSVAFWCNPISGHATLYWYQQILGQGPKLLIQFQNNGVVDDSQLPKDRFSAERLKGVDSTLKIQPAKLEDSAVYLCASSSNRGAYEQYFGPGTRLTVT.

A few counts support this clone. The J gene is TRBJ2-6, the V gene TRBV5-1; TRBD1 is a possible D gene (5 bases). Trimming cost V 2 bases and J 0 bases, with 12 bases left between them. CDR1 is SGHRS and CDR2 is YFSETQ in the germline V gene. The CDR3 runs to 17 residues. CDR3 in amino acids: CASSLIQGFSGANVLTF. The CDR3 coding sequence is TGCGCCAGCAGCTTAATCCAGGGATTCTCTGGGGCCAACGTCCTGACTTTC.

This clone was seen a handful of times. Other DNA sequences within the sample encode an identical CDR3. The chain uses TRBV6-5 and TRBJ1-2; D possibly corresponds to TRBD1 (6 bases). Looked up from germline, CDR1 is MNHEY and CDR2 is SVGAGI. V was clipped by 6 bases and J by 2 bases, with 10 bases between them. This CDR3 has 13 amino acids. DNA of the CDR3: TGTGCCAGCAGCCGGACAGCCAACTATGGCTACACCTTC. It yields the protein CASSRTANYGYTF.

The rearrangement links TRBV29-1 to TRBJ1-2, with 9 bases matching TRBD1. CDR1 is SQVTM, CDR2 ANQGSEA, per germline. The CDR3 is 16 residues long. The junction had 16 bases not matched to a gene; V was cut back by 4 bases and J by 7 bases. The CDR3 spells CSVGTGQGGSIAGYTF. The CDR3 coding sequence is TGCAGCGTTGGGACGGGACAGGGAGGGTCAATAGCTGGCTACACCTTC.

This clone came up a few times. This sequence joins TRBV25-1 and TRBJ2-7; D not resolved. CDR1 is MGHDK, CDR2 SYGVNS, per germline. This CDR3 spans 16 amino acids. V lost 5 bases, J lost 2 bases, and 19 bases lay in between. CDR3 nucleotides: TGTGCCAGCAGTACCTGGACCAGTCTTGGGGCCTACGAGCAGTACGTC. Translating gives CASSTWTSLGAYEQYV.

This clone was counted only a few times. The chain combines TRBV9 with TRBJ2-3; no clear D gene. The CDR3 has 15 residues. Germline V gene sequence: CDR1 SGDLS, CDR2 YYNGEE. Trimming stripped 0 bases from V and 4 bases from J, with 12 bases between. CDR3 sequence (DNA): TGTGCCAGCAGCGTAGGGCTAGTGGGCGCAGATACGCAGTATTTT. This encodes CASSVGLVGADTQYF. Full variable domain (remainder filled in from reference TRBV9 and TRBJ2-3): DSGVTQTPKHLITATGQRVTLRCSPRSGDLSVYWYQQSLDQGLQFLIQYYNGEERAKGNILERFSAQQFPDLHSELNLSSLELGDSALYFCASSVGLVGADTQYFGPGTRLTVL.

This chain joins TRBV4-1 and TRBJ1-1; D remains ambiguous. The CDR3 is made up of 15 amino acids. The germline CDR1 and CDR2 sequences are MGHRA and YSYEKL. The germline V and J ends were trimmed by 2 bases and 1 base, with 11 bases remaining between them. CDR3 protein: CASSQRNQRNTEAFF. CDR3 DNA: TGCGCCAGCAGCCAAAGGAACCAGAGGAACACTGAAGCTTTCTTT.

This clone was counted a few times. The chain has TRBV7-9 and TRBJ2-1, with 9 bases matching TRBD2. CDR1 is SEHNR, CDR2 FQNEAQ, per germline (reference sequence). The CDR3 loop spans 12 amino acids. The trim removed 11 bases at V and 5 bases at J, leaving 4 bases unmatched. The CDR3 DNA reads as TGTGCCTTTCGACTAGCGGACAATGAGCAGTTCTTC. This translates into CAFRLADNEQFF.

The rearrangement links TRBV18 to TRBJ2-6; D is unclear. V was shortened by 4 bases and J by 1 base, with 8 bases between the two germline ends. Germline V gives CDR1 KGHSH, CDR2 LQKENI. The CDR3 is 15 amino acids. The CDR3 is CASSHPGSGANVLTF. CDR3 DNA sequence: TGTGCCAGCTCACACCCTGGGTCTGGGGCCAACGTCCTGACTTTC.

In its sample, this clone was seen a few times. The chain couples TRBV7-8 to TRBJ1-1; 9 positions agree with TRBD1. V lost 3 bases, J lost 2 bases, and 13 bases stayed unmatched. From germline, CDR1 is SGHVS and CDR2 FQNEAQ. CDR3 length: 18 residues. CDR3 bases: TGTGCCAGCAGCTTCCAAATGCTACAGGGGGCTAGCAACACTGAAGCTTTCTTT. This gives the protein CASSFQMLQGASNTEAFF.

This clone turned up a few times. The chain links TRBV4-3 to TRBJ2-7; TRBD1 matches at 8 bases. Unmatched junction bases numbered 9, after V lost 8 bases and J lost 3 bases. The germline gives CDR1 LGHNA, CDR2 YSLEER. CDR3 size: 14 residues. The CDR3 coding sequence is TGCGCCAGCTCCCCCGGGACAGGCCGCTACGAGCAGTACTTC. Translated, it gives CASSPGTGRYEQYF.

There are a few counts of this clone. The J gene is TRBJ2-1, the V gene TRBV9, with D possibly being TRBD1 or TRBD2 (6 bases each). The CDR3 length is 15 residues. Germline values: CDR1 SGDLS, CDR2 YYNGEE. V was shortened by 5 bases and J by 9 bases, with 21 bases between the two germline ends. The CDR3 coding sequence is TGTGCCAGCAGACCGAGGGGGGTCCCCACGTCTGAGCAGTTCTTC. Protein: CASRPRGVPTSEQFF. Using reference TRBV9 and TRBJ2-1 for the parts outside the CDR3, the full variable domain is DSGVTQTPKHLITATGQRVTLRCSPRSGDLSVYWYQQSLDQGLQFLIQYYNGEERAKGNILERFSAQQFPDLHSELNLSSLELGDSALYFCASRPRGVPTSEQFFGPGTRLTVL.